This entry lists 5 T cell receptor beta chains sequenced from one sample in a study of OX40 agonist ivuxolimab in advanced cancers. Method: immunoSEQ multiplex PCR; TCRdb's copy keeps in-frame clones and lacks some. The sample records about 67,000 clones, roughly 80% being singletons. The sequenced sample was CD4+ or CD8+ T cells sorted from blood, obtained in a trial of the OX40 agonist ivuxolimab. These receptors all come from an adult with an advanced solid tumor such as melanoma, head and neck, liver or kidney cancer.

V is TRBV9 and J is TRBJ1-6, with TRBD1 as a possible D gene (6 bases). The CDR3 is made up of 14 amino acids. Germline lookup yields CDR1 SGDLS and CDR2 YYNGEE. Trimming shortened V by 0 bases and J by 9 bases, and 10 bases separated the two germline ends. The CDR3 here is CASSVGGGSSPLHF. In DNA, the CDR3 is TGTGCCAGCAGCGTAGGGGGGGGCTCTTCACCCCTCCACTTT.

As for this clone: At the DNA level, this CDR3 is encoded by other sequences in the same sample as well. V and J are TRBV7-8 and TRBJ1-5; D is unclear. The CDR3 is made up of 12 amino acids. From germline, CDR1 is SGHVS and CDR2 FQNEAQ. V was shortened by 3 bases and J by 2 bases, with 2 bases between the two germline ends. CDR3 loop: CASSFGNQPQHF. The DNA for the CDR3 is TGTGCCAGCAGCTTCGGCAATCAGCCCCAGCATTTT.

The rearrangement uses TRBV19 and TRBJ2-5; 8 nucleotides agree with TRBD2. CDR3 length: 16 amino acids. After removal of 10 bases from V and 5 bases from J, the junction contained 18 bases not matched to a gene. Germline V gene lookup returns CDR1 LNHDA and CDR2 SQIVND (reference sequence). This CDR3 reads CANNRLGRANKETQYF. In nucleotides, the CDR3 is TGTGCCAATAATCGTCTCGGGAGGGCCAATAAGGAGACCCAGTACTTC. Full variable domain (missing parts from reference TRBV19 and TRBJ2-5): DGGITQSPKYLFRKEGQNVTLSCEQNLNHDAMYWYRQDPGQGLRLIYYSQIVNDFQKGDIAEGYSVSREKKESFPLTVTSAQKNPTAFYLCANNRLGRANKETQYFGPGTRLLVL.

V usage is TRBV7-2 and J usage is TRBJ2-7, with 9 bases fitting TRBD1. V was clipped by 3 bases and J by 5 bases; unmatched bases: 8. Germline V gene sequence: CDR1 SGHTA, CDR2 FQGNSA. The CDR3 has 15 residues. The CDR3 DNA reads TGTGCCAGCAGCTTCGCCAGGGGACAGGGTAACGAGCAGTACTTC. This translates into CASSFARGQGNEQYF.

This clone was seen only a few times. The rearrangement uses TRBV23-1 and TRBJ2-4, with 8 bases that match TRBD1. TRBV23-1 carries the ORF label, with uncertain function. The CDR3 runs to 21 residues. J gave up 0 bases and V 3 bases, and 19 bases lay outside the gene matches. CDR3 sequence: CASSQGPRTGRFLLAKNIQYF. The CDR3 nucleotides read TGCGCCAGCAGTCAGGGTCCCCGGACAGGGCGATTTCTATTAGCCAAAAACATTCAGTACTTC.